This T cell receptor (beta chain) appears in the sequencing data of a study of early T cells in non-severe SARS-CoV-2 infection. About the research overall: Sequenced material consisted of bulk RNA (from unsorted whole blood), and chains were unpaired.

Trimming took 3 bases from V and 7 from J; bases not matched to a gene: 4. The CDR3 runs to 15 residues. Germline CDR1 is KGHSH and CDR2 is LQKENI. TCRdb reprocessed the 5' RACE reads via MiXCR and lists one record per CDR3 protein. Of 100,000 to 150,000 distinct CDR3 sequences listed, 15% were seen once; the top ten hold 21%. Source material: whole blood. This receptor was taken from an adult who was a healthcare worker with PCR-confirmed SARS-CoV-2 infection or an uninfected control (not recorded which). The rearrangement links TRBV18 to TRBJ1-4; 11 bases align to TRBD1. Here the CDR3 reads CASSPRTGGREKLFF. Written as DNA, the CDR3 is TGTGCCAGCTCACCCCGGACAGGGGGCCGTGAAAAACTGTTTTTT.